This TCR beta chain was retrieved from a study of memory CD4+ T cells and cytomegalovirus serostatus. The study, taken as a whole, reports: CMV serostatus prediction reached median AUC roughly 0.95, or 0.91 with US-trained model. Each of 67 CMV-associated TCRbeta sequences occurred in one to five individuals.

With regard to this clone: What it recognizes is unknown.

Single viable CD3+CD4+CD8-CD45RO+ cells were sorted as the memory CD4+ T cells. Germline CDR1 reads SGHRS; CDR2 reads YFSETQ. The CDR3 loop spans 13 amino acids. Trimming cost V 4 bases and J 2 bases, with 9 bases left between them. Produced via immunoSEQ multiplex PCR; TCRdb's table is partial and in-frame only. The sample contains 50,000 to 60,000 clones, about four fifths of which appear only once. Sequences were obtained from memory CD4+ T cells from blood. The rearrangement links TRBV5-1 to TRBJ1-1; D is uncertain. The receptor was isolated from an adult in good health and CMV-seropositive. CDR3 coding DNA: TGCGCCAGCAGCCGGGCCCCTAACACTGAAGCTTTCTTT. As protein: CASSRAPNTEAFF.